Presented here are 32 T cell receptor beta chains from one specimen sequenced in a study of identical twins (dated by TCRdb to the mid-2010s). Receptor libraries were prepared by 5' RACE. Sequencing used an Illumina HiSeq 2000. TCRdb handled the public reads itself, with Q25 trimming in fastp and clone calling in MiXCR, and kept productive beta chains. A single entry per CDR3 protein holds the most common genes and DNA from its merged rows. This sample comprises roughly 150,000 distinct CDR3 sequences, under 4.5% of them detected only once. The top ten constitute 8.1% of the sample. The sequenced sample consisted of memory T cells sorted from blood. This sample's cell subset or site label indicates: CD45RO+ enriched T cells. The receptor source for this set is a man between 18 and 29 years old in good health.

This clonotype was detected many times. Here the CDR3 reads CASSLVGGSTYEQYF. The CDR3 region has the DNA TGTGCCAGCAGCTTAGTTGGGGGGTCAACCTACGAGCAGTACTTC. The chain joins TRBV7-2 to TRBJ2-7; TRBD2 might be the D (6 bases). The CDR3 is made up of 15 amino acids. The V gene's germline CDR1 is SGHTA and CDR2 FQGNSA. Between the trimmed V and J ends, which lost 1 base and 2 bases, there was a span of 12 bases.

This clonotype was counted ten times or more. The V gene is TRBV29-1, the J gene TRBJ2-3; TRBD2 might be the D (5 bases). Germline V CDR1 and CDR2: SQVTM, ANQGSEA. Trimming pared 4 bases from V and 2 bases from J, leaving 10 bases between. The CDR3 is 13 amino acids. CDR3 residues: CSVVRRYTDTQYF. The CDR3, as DNA: TGCAGCGTTGTGAGGAGGTACACAGATACGCAGTATTTT.

This clonotype was counted at least ten times. The chain carries TRBV24-1 and TRBJ2-1; TRBD2 aligns across 7 bases. CDR3 length: 13 amino acids. J gave up 8 bases and V 9 bases, and 9 bases lay outside the gene matches. Per germline, CDR1 KGHDR and CDR2 SFDVKD. Written as DNA, the CDR3 is TGTGCCACCGGGTCAGCGGGGTTGGATGAGCAGTTCTTC. It yields the protein CATGSAGLDEQFF.

In its sample, this clonotype was seen many times. Given the absence of the conserved phenylalanine or tryptophan at the CDR3 end, a read error is likely. It is unclear where the CDR3 begins or ends on the DNA, so no DNA is shown, and the CDR3 is as TCRdb lists it. The gene calls are TRBV6-2 or TRBV6-3 and TRBJ2-7. From its first to its last residue, the CDR3 has 8 amino acids. From germline, CDR1 is MNHEY and CDR2 SVGEGT. This CDR3 reads CASRGFFG.

In this sample, this clonotype turned up many times. The J gene is TRBJ2-5, the V gene TRBV28; D is possibly TRBD2 (6 bases). CDR3 size: 14 residues. V was shortened by 6 bases and J by 5 bases, with 16 bases between the two germline ends. Germline V gene lookup returns CDR1 MDHEN and CDR2 SYDVKM. The CDR3 sequence is CASSRDSVMETQYF. In nucleotides, the CDR3 is TGTGCCAGCAGCCGGGACTCAGTGATGGAGACCCAGTACTTC.

This clonotype was recorded many times. This is likely a read error, given that the CDR3 carries no conserved phenylalanine or tryptophan at its end. The DNA is left out, because the CDR3 cannot be placed on it with certainty; the CDR3 is given as TCRdb lists it. The chain is built from TRBV6-1 and TRBJ2-1; the D call TRBD2 from the table was never checked on the DNA. In germline, CDR1 is MNHNS, CDR2 SASEGT. Including both end residues, the CDR3 is 11 amino acids long. The CDR3 sequence: CASSESPSGIL.

At least ten counts were recorded for this clonotype. This chain uses TRBV7-6 with TRBJ1-1; weak D call: TRBD1 (6 bases). The CDR3 has 15 amino acids. Trimming removed 1 base from V and 6 bases from J, with 15 bases in between. Germline V CDR1 and CDR2: SGHVS, FNYEAQ. CDR3 amino acids: CASSLGGGGRAEAFF. The CDR3 DNA reads TGTGCCAGCAGCTTAGGGGGCGGGGGGCGCGCTGAAGCTTTCTTT.

Many counts were recorded for this clonotype. This chain links TRBV14 with TRBJ2-3; D possibly corresponds to TRBD2 (6 bases). V lost 4 bases, J lost 7 bases, and 15 bases lay in between. Germline values: CDR1 SGHDN, CDR2 FVKESK. This CDR3 is 14 amino acids long. This CDR3 reads CASSLTGTLNTQYF. CDR3 in DNA: TGTGCCAGCAGCCTAACCGGGACTTTAAATACGCAGTATTTT.

This clonotype was seen ten or more times. The genes are TRBV29-1 and TRBJ2-3; D perhaps matches TRBD1 (5 bases). The length of the CDR3 is 13 residues. Germline CDR1 and CDR2: SQVTM and ANQGSEA. Trimming stripped 5 bases from V and 0 bases from J, with 9 bases between. The CDR3 sequence is CSVRQLSTDTQYF. The CDR3 DNA follows: TGCAGCGTTCGACAGTTAAGCACAGATACGCAGTATTTT.

This clonotype was counted ten times or more. The chain employs TRBV29-1 and TRBJ2-3; D is unclear. V gave up 4 bases and J gave up 0 bases, with 5 bases separating them. The CDR3 covers 12 residues. Germline V lookup: CDR1 SQVTM, CDR2 ANQGSEA. The CDR3 DNA reads TGCAGCGTTGTGCCTAGCACAGATACGCAGTATTTT. Protein sequence: CSVVPSTDTQYF.

This clonotype was counted many times. The chain links TRBV20-1 to TRBJ2-7, with 11 bases matching TRBD1. J lost 9 bases, V lost 5 bases, and 12 bases had no gene match. The CDR3 runs to 14 residues. The V gene's germline CDR1 is DFQATT and CDR2 SNEGSKA (reference sequence). The chain's CDR3 is CSALGTGGIYGQYV. CDR3 in DNA: TGCAGTGCTCTTGGGACAGGGGGTATTTATGGGCAGTACGTC.

This clonotype was recorded many times. The chain links TRBV6-1 to TRBJ2-1, with 10 bases matching TRBD2. Germline lookup yields CDR1 MNHNS and CDR2 SASEGT. This CDR3 spans 16 amino acids. After removal of 5 bases from V and 9 bases from J, the junction contained 13 bases not matched to a gene. CDR3 nucleotide sequence: TGTGCCAGCAGTCCACCCGGGCTAGCGGGAGACCGTGAGCAGTTCTTC. Translation gives CASSPPGLAGDREQFF.

This clonotype was recorded at least ten times. This chain connects TRBV12-3 or TRBV12-4 to TRBJ1-4; D remains unclear. Trimming took 0 bases from V and 1 from J, leaving 3 bases between them. CDR3 length: 14 amino acids. CDR3 region: CASSLAVTNEKLFF. CDR3 DNA: TGTGCCAGCAGTTTAGCCGTAACTAATGAAAAACTGTTTTTT.

The chain is built from TRBV23-1 and TRBJ2-1; 10 nucleotides agree with TRBD2. TRBV23-1 is assigned to the ORF class and has an uncertain function. With V trimmed by 2 bases and J by 8 bases, 12 bases remained unmatched. The CDR3 has 17 residues. As DNA, the CDR3 is TGCGCCAGCAGTCAAAGGAGGAGAAATCTAGCGGGAGATGAGCAGTTCTTC. Residues: CASSQRRRNLAGDEQFF.

Ten or more counts support this clonotype. This chain uses TRBV7-9 with TRBJ2-1, with D hard to call. CDR3 length: 12 residues. Germline values: CDR1 SEHNR, CDR2 FQNEAQ (reference sequence). Deletions cut 5 bases from V and 13 bases from J, with 15 bases between. CDR3: CASSPPGRAQFF. The DNA for the CDR3 is TGTGCCAGCAGCCCCCCAGGTCGGGCACAGTTCTTC.

This clonotype appeared many times. The CDR3 sequence is CASSEWDLPTDTQYF. The CDR3 region has the DNA TGCGCCAGCAGTGAATGGGACCTCCCCACAGATACGCAGTATTTT. The V call is TRBV10-2, the J call TRBJ2-3, with D possibly called TRBD1 or TRBD2 (5 bases each). With 3 bases removed from V and 2 bases from J, the gap between germline ends came to 12 bases. This CDR3 has 15 amino acids. Germline CDR1 WSHSY, CDR2 SAAADI.

This clonotype was detected ten times or more. The J gene is TRBJ1-1, the V gene TRBV25-1, with D unresolved. The CDR3 has 14 residues. V lost 1 base and J lost 6, with 12 bases in between. Germline V lookup: CDR1 MGHDK, CDR2 SYGVNS. CDR3 in DNA: TGTGCCAGCAGTGAATCCCCGGGAATATCTGAAGCTTTCTTT. Its translation: CASSESPGISEAFF.

This clonotype was counted at least ten times. The chain carries TRBV14 and TRBJ1-2, with D hard to call. The V end was cut by 1 base, the J end by 0 bases, with 3 bases between. Germline V gene lookup returns CDR1 SGHDN and CDR2 FVKESK. The CDR3 is 13 amino acids. CDR3 residues: CASSQGANYGYTF. In nucleotides, the CDR3 is TGTGCCAGCAGCCAAGGGGCTAACTATGGCTACACCTTC.

This clonotype was counted ten times or more. This chain joins TRBV12-3 or TRBV12-4 and TRBJ1-5, with D unresolved. This CDR3 region has 13 residues. The V end lost 6 bases, the J end lost 4 bases, and 10 bases lay between the germline ends. The CDR3 reads CASSQLGNQPQHF. CDR3 DNA: TGTGCCAGCAGCCAATTAGGGAATCAGCCCCAGCATTTT.

This clonotype was picked up many times. Relative to the germline gene, one junction end is altered; a read error may explain this. This sequence joins TRBV20-1 and TRBJ1-2; 9 bases align to TRBD1. Germline assignment: CDR1 DFQATT and CDR2 SNEGSKA (reference sequence). The CDR3 is 15 amino acids. The CDR3 DNA reads TGCAGTGCAAGAGGACAGGGGCGTTATCGCTATGGCTACACCTTC. Encoded protein: CSARGQGRYRYGYTF.

As to this clonotype: This may be a read error, as it is one base from a much larger clone. The J gene is TRBJ1-5, the V gene TRBV11-2; D gene uncertain. Germline CDR1 and CDR2: SGHAT and FQNNGV. The CDR3 has 15 amino acids. CDR3 protein: CASSLGSSSNHPQHF. DNA of the CDR3: TGTGCCAGCAGCTTGGGATCAAGTAGCAATCATCCCCAGCATTTT.

This clonotype has a handful of counts. The rearrangement links TRBV4-1 to TRBJ2-3; the D is unclear. The length of the CDR3 is 16 residues. Per germline, CDR1 MGHRA and CDR2 YSYEKL. The V gene lost 6 bases and the J gene lost 2 bases, with 18 bases spanning the gap. CDR3 sequence (DNA): TGCGCCAGCAGATTAAGCTGCTGTGCAGCCACAGATACGCAGTATTTT. Translated: CASRLSCCAATDTQYF.

There are many counts of this clonotype. J is TRBJ2-3 and V is TRBV20-1; D unresolved. Germline V lookup: CDR1 DFQATT, CDR2 SNEGSKA (reference sequence). This CDR3 spans 15 amino acids. V shed 3 bases and J shed 2 bases, with 15 bases lying between them. The CDR3 DNA is TGCAGTGCTAGTTACCCTCTTGCCAACACAGATACGCAGTATTTT. Encoded protein: CSASYPLANTDTQYF.

This clonotype was seen many times. V is TRBV5-1 and J is TRBJ2-1; 10 bases match TRBD2. With 3 bases clipped from V and 4 bases from J, the junction kept 1 base outside the gene matches. The CDR3 spans 14 residues. Per the germline V gene, CDR1 is SGHRS and CDR2 is YFSETQ. CDR3 bases: TGCGCCAGCAGCTCGACTAGCGGGTACAATGAGCAGTTCTTC. It is translated as CASSSTSGYNEQFF.

The J gene is TRBJ2-5, the V gene TRBV20-1; 14 bases fit TRBD2. Looked up from germline, CDR1 is DFQATT and CDR2 is SNEGSKA (reference sequence). Trimming cost V 6 bases and J 3 bases; bases outside gene matches: 6. The CDR3 has 15 amino acids. The DNA for the CDR3 is TGCAGTGCAATACCGGGACTAGCGGGAGAAGAGACCCAGTACTTC. As protein: CSAIPGLAGEETQYF.

There are many counts of this clonotype. Written as DNA, the CDR3 is TGCAGTGCTTCAGGGGAAGAAGAGACCCAGTACTTC. Translated, it gives CSASGEEETQYF. The chain is built from TRBV20-1 and TRBJ2-5; D perhaps matches TRBD1 (6 bases). The CDR3 is 12 amino acids. The V end was cut by 5 bases, the J end by 3 bases, with 10 bases between. Germline V gene lookup returns CDR1 DFQATT and CDR2 SNEGSKA (reference sequence).

At least ten counts were recorded for this clonotype. The chain carries TRBV5-1 and TRBJ2-1; 13 nucleotides align to TRBD2. The CDR3 runs 15 residues. V shed 3 bases, J shed 14 bases, and the junction held 11 bases outside the gene matches. CDR1 is SGHRS, CDR2 YFSETQ, per germline. CDR3 protein: CASSYTSGRAGYKFF. The CDR3 DNA reads as TGCGCCAGCAGCTATACTAGCGGGAGGGCGGGTTATAAGTTCTTC.

This clonotype was picked up many times. This sequence joins TRBV6-1 and TRBJ2-1; 8 nucleotides agree with TRBD2. V gave up 4 bases and J gave up 0 bases; unmatched junction bases: 8. The CDR3 sequence is 17 residues long. Germline values: CDR1 MNHNS, CDR2 SASEGT. The CDR3 DNA reads TGTGCCAGCAGTGGGTTCCTTAGCGGGACCTCCTACAATGAGCAGTTCTTC. Protein product: CASSGFLSGTSYNEQFF.

This clonotype was recorded a few times. The chain combines TRBV5-1 with TRBJ1-3, with D unresolved. Per germline, CDR1 SGHRS and CDR2 YFSETQ. The CDR3 has 12 amino acids. V was clipped by 2 bases and J by 4 bases, with 4 bases between them. The DNA of the CDR3 is TGCGCCAGCAGCTTTACGGGAAACACCATATATTTT. Its protein is CASSFTGNTIYF.

This clonotype has at least ten counts. The chain has TRBV9 and TRBJ2-1, with 12 bases identical to TRBD2. The germline gives CDR1 SGDLS, CDR2 YYNGEE. J gave up 7 bases and V 3 bases, and 5 bases lay outside the gene matches. CDR3 length: 15 residues. CDR3 residues: CASSATGTSGNEQFF. The CDR3 DNA sequence: TGTGCCAGCAGCGCAACCGGGACTAGCGGGAATGAGCAGTTCTTC.

Of note for this clonotype: This may stem from a read error, because a much larger clone lies one nucleotide away. This chain uses TRBV18 with TRBJ2-7; 8 nucleotides agree with TRBD1. The V segment lost 3 bases and the J segment 8 bases; nucleotides outside the gene matches: 6. The CDR3 is made up of 13 amino acids. In germline, CDR1 is KGHSH, CDR2 LQKENI. The CDR3 spells CASSPQGQAKQYF. DNA of the CDR3: TGTGCCAGCTCACCCCAGGGACAGGCGAAGCAGTACTTC.

This clonotype showed up many times. The genes are TRBV5-1 and TRBJ2-4; a possible D gene is TRBD1 (5 bases). Germline assignment: CDR1 SGHRS and CDR2 YFSETQ. The length of the CDR3 is 13 residues. Trimming shortened V by 4 bases and J by 10 bases, and 15 bases separated the two germline ends. The CDR3 nucleotides read TGCGCCAGCAGCACAGACAGCCCTGGGATTCAGTACTTC. It yields the protein CASSTDSPGIQYF.